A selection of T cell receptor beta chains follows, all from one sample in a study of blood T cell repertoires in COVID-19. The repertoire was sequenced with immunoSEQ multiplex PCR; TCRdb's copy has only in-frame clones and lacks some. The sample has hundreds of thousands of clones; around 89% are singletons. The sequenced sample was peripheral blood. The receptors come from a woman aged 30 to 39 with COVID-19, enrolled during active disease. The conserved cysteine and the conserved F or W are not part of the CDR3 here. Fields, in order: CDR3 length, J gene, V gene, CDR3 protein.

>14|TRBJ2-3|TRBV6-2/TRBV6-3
ASSYSWGGSTDTQY
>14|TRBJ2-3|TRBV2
ASRHKDRGHADTQY
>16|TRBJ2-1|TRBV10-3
AISESTRASGLYNEQF
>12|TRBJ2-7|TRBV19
ASSLGAGAYEQY
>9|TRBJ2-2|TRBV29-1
SGDRIGELF
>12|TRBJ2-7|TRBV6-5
ASTGRQGAYEQY
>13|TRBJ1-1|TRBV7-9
ASSLVGPESPEAF
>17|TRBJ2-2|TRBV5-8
ASSFHYGTGPEHTGELF
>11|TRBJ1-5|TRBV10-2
ASSGSENQPQH
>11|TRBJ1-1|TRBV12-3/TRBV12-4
ASTQFSNTEAF
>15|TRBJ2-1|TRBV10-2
ASKQGLDRPSHNEQF
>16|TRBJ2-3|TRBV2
ASSRPGLAGGFTDTQY
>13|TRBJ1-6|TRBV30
AWSVRQGPNSPLH
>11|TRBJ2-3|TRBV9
ASSVGRGDTQY
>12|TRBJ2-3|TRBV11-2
ASSLARTTDTQY
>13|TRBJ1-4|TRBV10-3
AISDQLGANEKLF
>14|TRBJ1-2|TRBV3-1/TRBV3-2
ASSQGNGQGALGYT
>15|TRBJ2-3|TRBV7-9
ASSGYLRDRRTDTQY
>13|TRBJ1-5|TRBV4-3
ASSQGTGWSQPQH
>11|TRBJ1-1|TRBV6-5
ASGWGPNTEAF
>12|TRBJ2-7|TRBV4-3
ASSPARGLYEQY
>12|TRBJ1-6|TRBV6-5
ASSLGGRRSPLH
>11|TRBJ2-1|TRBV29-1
SVVRSTYNEQF
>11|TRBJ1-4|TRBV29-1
SALPATNEKLF
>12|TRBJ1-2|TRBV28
ASSSGTGHYGYT
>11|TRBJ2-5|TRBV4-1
ASSRTGVETQY
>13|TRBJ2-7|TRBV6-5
ASSYRGAVSDEQY
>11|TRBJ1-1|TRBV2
ASGATGDTEAF
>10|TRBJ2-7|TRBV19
ASEGQGNEQY
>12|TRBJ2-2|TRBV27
ASSLYPGTGELF
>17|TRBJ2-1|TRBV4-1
ASSQREVWRGQGGNEQF
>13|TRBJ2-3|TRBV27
ASSWASGSTDTQY
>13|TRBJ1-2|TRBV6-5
ASRTGEGWDYGYT
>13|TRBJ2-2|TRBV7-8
ASSLSLSNTGELF
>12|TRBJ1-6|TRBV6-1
ASSEQGGNSPLH
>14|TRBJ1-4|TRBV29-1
SVVWDRGLRRGKLF
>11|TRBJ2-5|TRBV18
ASTGQGRETQY
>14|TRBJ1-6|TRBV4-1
ASSQAAGAGNSPLH
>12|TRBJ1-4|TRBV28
ASSSTGLNEKLF
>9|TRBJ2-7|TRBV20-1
SASGTDEQY
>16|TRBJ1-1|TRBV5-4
ASSLEPWTGITDTEAF